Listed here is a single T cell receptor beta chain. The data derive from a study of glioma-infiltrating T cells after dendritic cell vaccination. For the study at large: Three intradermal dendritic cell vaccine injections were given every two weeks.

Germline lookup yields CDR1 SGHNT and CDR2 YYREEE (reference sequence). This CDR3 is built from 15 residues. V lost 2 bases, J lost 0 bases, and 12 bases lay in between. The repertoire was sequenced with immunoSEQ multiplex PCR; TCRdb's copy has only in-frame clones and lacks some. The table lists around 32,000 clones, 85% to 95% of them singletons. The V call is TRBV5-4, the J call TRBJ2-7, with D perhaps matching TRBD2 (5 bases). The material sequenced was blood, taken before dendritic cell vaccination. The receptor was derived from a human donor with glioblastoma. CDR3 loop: CASSLNSGISYEQYF. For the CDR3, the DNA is TGTGCCAGCAGCTTAAATTCGGGGATCTCCTACGAGCAGTACTTC.